This passage covers 26 T cell receptor beta chains from one sample sequenced in a study of blood T cell repertoires in COVID-19. Only in-frame clones appear in the TCRdb table, and some are missing; sequencing was by immunoSEQ multiplex PCR. The table lists some 390,000 clones, roughly 86% of them singletons, with 1.7% in the top ten. Sequenced sample: PBMCs or T cells enriched from blood (not recorded which). The receptors originated from a woman younger than 45 who had recovered from COVID-19.

V gene TRBV7-2 combines with J gene TRBJ1-1, with no clear D. The CDR3 covers 15 residues. Germline loops: CDR1 SGHTA, CDR2 FQGNSA. The V gene lost 6 bases and the J gene lost 1 base, with 15 bases spanning the gap. CDR3 sequence (DNA): TGTGCCAGCAGTCTCGCAACGGGTCCGAACACTGAAGCTTTCTTT. It yields the protein CASSLATGPNTEAFF.

J is TRBJ1-1 and V is TRBV3-1 (or the pseudogene TRBV3-2), with D possibly matching TRBD1 (6 bases). Trimming took 0 bases from V and 11 from J, leaving 16 bases between them. Per the germline V gene, CDR1 is LGHDT and CDR2 is YNNKEL (reference sequence). This CDR3 spans 14 amino acids. CDR3 nucleotide sequence: TGTGCCAGCAGCCAAGATCGGGCAGGGGCATGGGCTTTCTTT. Its translation: CASSQDRAGAWAFF.

The chain is built from TRBV25-1 and TRBJ2-5; TRBD2 is a possible D gene (5 bases). Looked up from germline, CDR1 is MGHDK and CDR2 is SYGVNS. Trimming took 7 bases from V and 3 from J, leaving 18 bases between them. The CDR3 length is 15 residues. CDR3 sequence: CASIMFDGKKETQYF. CDR3 coding DNA: TGTGCCAGCATTATGTTCGACGGGAAGAAAGAGACCCAGTACTTC.

The chain couples TRBV6-5 to TRBJ1-2; a weak D match, TRBD1 (6 bases). V was clipped by 2 bases and J by 7 bases, with 11 bases between them. The CDR3 totals 13 residues. CDR1 is MNHEY, CDR2 SVGAGI, per germline. In DNA form, the CDR3 reads TGTGCCAGCAGTTACCAGGGGCGAGGTGGCTACACCTTC. It translates to CASSYQGRGGYTF.

The sample holds a few counts of this clone. The genes are TRBV9 and TRBJ1-2; TRBD1 matches 9 bases. The CDR3 is made up of 15 amino acids. Unmatched junction bases numbered 8, after V lost 3 bases and J lost 5 bases. The germline V gene has CDR1 SGDLS and CDR2 YYNGEE. This chain's CDR3 is CASSALQGAGYGYTF. The CDR3 DNA follows: TGTGCCAGCAGCGCCCTACAGGGGGCAGGTTATGGCTACACCTTC.

In its sample, this clone was seen once. The chain employs TRBV11-2 and TRBJ2-7; D is possibly TRBD2 (5 bases). CDR1 and CDR2 from the germline V gene are SGHAT and FQNNGV. Trimming cost V 5 bases and J 6 bases, with 20 bases left between them. The CDR3 is made up of 15 amino acids. The CDR3 loop is CASSLILEGGREQYF. DNA of the CDR3: TGTGCCAGCAGCCTAATCCTAGAGGGTGGACGCGAGCAGTACTTC. Full variable domain (missing parts from reference TRBV11-2 and TRBJ2-7): EAGVAQSPRYKIIEKRQSVAFWCNPISGHATLYWYQQILGQGPKLLIQFQNNGVVDDSQLPKDRFSAERLKGVDSTLKIQPAKLEDSAVYLCASSLILEGGREQYFGPGTRLTVT.

The V and J genes are TRBV30 and TRBJ1-4; 9 bases line up with TRBD1. Germline CDR1 reads GTSNPN; CDR2 reads SVGIG (reference sequence). The CDR3 runs 12 residues. The ends lost 8 bases at V and 4 bases at J; junction bases unmatched: 2. CDR3 DNA: TGTGCCGGGACAGGGCTTAATGAAAAACTGTTTTTT. It codes for CAGTGLNEKLFF.

Details on this clone: This sample includes further DNA sequences coding for the same CDR3. The chain employs TRBV12-3 or TRBV12-4 and TRBJ1-1, with a weak D call TRBD1 (6 bases). With 5 bases removed from V and 1 base from J, the gap between germline ends came to 8 bases. The CDR3 spans 13 residues. CDR3 region: CASSLQGNTEAFF. The CDR3 DNA sequence: TGTGCCAGCAGTCTACAGGGGAACACTGAAGCTTTCTTT.

The rearrangement links TRBV7-9 to TRBJ2-5, with 9 positions matching TRBD1. Trimming took 4 bases from V and 3 from J; bases not matched to a gene: 12. Germline lookup yields CDR1 SEHNR and CDR2 FQNEAQ (reference sequence). The CDR3 covers 17 residues. CDR3 loop: CASSSIWDRVEEETQYF. The CDR3 DNA sequence: TGTGCCAGCAGCTCTATTTGGGACAGGGTGGAAGAAGAGACCCAGTACTTC.

DNA for the CDR3: TGTGCCAGCAGTAAACAGGGGCTAAACACTGAAGCTTTCTTT. This codes for CASSKQGLNTEAFF. The V gene is TRBV6-2 or TRBV6-3, the J gene TRBJ1-1; 7 bases are shared with TRBD1. The germline CDR1 and CDR2 sequences are MNHEY and SVGEGT. The ends lost 5 bases at V and 2 bases at J; junction bases unmatched: 5. The CDR3 totals 14 residues.

The rearrangement links TRBV10-3 to TRBJ1-1; D gene uncertain. Trimming shortened V by 6 bases and J by 5 bases, and 19 bases separated the two germline ends. This CDR3 comprises 15 residues. Germline CDR1 reads ENHRY; CDR2 reads SYGVKD. The CDR3 DNA follows: TGTGCCATCAGCGGGAGGGCGGGTTCAGGAACTGAAGCTTTCTTT. Its protein product is CAISGRAGSGTEAFF.

The genes are TRBV4-2 and TRBJ2-2; the match to TRBD2 covers 9 bases. Germline CDR1 is LGHNA and CDR2 is YNFKEQ. This CDR3 is 19 amino acids long. V shed 2 bases, J shed 3 bases, and the junction held 13 bases outside the gene matches. The CDR3 DNA is TGTGCCAGCAGCCAAACCCCATCAAGCGGGGGGTTTGACACCGGGGAGCTGTTTTTT. The encoded protein is CASSQTPSSGGFDTGELFF.

V and J are TRBV18 and TRBJ1-5; tentative D call: TRBD1 (5 bases). Trimming stripped 5 bases from V and 4 bases from J, with 15 bases between. Germline V gene lookup returns CDR1 KGHSH and CDR2 LQKENI. CDR3 length: 15 amino acids. The CDR3 DNA reads as TGTGCCAGCTCATCCCTTGGGGGGGAAAATCAGCCCCAGCATTTT. Translated: CASSSLGGENQPQHF. The full variable domain, with the rest looked up from reference TRBV18 and TRBJ1-5, is NAGVMQNPRHLVRRRGQEARLRCSPMKGHSHVYWYRQLPEEGLKFMVYLQKENIIDESGMPKERFSAEFPKEGPSILRIQQVVRGDSAAYFCASSSLGGENQPQHFGDGTRLSIL.

The V and J genes are TRBV2 and TRBJ2-5, with 8 bases that match TRBD1. Germline CDR1 is SNHLY and CDR2 is FYNNEI. The CDR3 consists of 15 residues. V shed 4 bases, J shed 4 bases, and the junction held 8 bases outside the gene matches. CDR3 sequence (DNA): TGTGCCAGCAGTGTAGACAGGGGTTTGAGAGAGACCCAGTACTTC. Residues: CASSVDRGLRETQYF.

The rearrangement uses TRBV5-4 and TRBJ1-1, with a tentative D call TRBD1 (5 bases). Trimming cost V 2 bases and J 4 bases, with 18 bases left between them. The CDR3 is made up of 16 amino acids. Germline V gene data show CDR1 as SGHNT and CDR2 as YYREEE (reference sequence). The CDR3 DNA is TGTGCCAGCAGCTTAGGGGTCCCGGGACTCCCCACTGAAGCTTTCTTT. Protein sequence: CASSLGVPGLPTEAFF.

This chain connects TRBV12-3 or TRBV12-4 to TRBJ1-4; possibly TRBD1 for D (5 bases). V was cut by 2 bases and J by 10 bases, with 8 bases left in between. This CDR3 comprises 12 residues. The CDR3 nucleotides read TGTGCCAGCAGTTTATCAACAGGAAAACTGTTTTTT. Translation gives CASSLSTGKLFF.

This clone was observed a few times. J is TRBJ1-2 and V is TRBV25-1, with 7 bases matching TRBD1. The length of the CDR3 is 16 residues. Looked up from germline, CDR1 is MGHDK and CDR2 is SYGVNS. The trim removed 8 bases at V and 6 bases at J, leaving 18 bases unmatched. The CDR3 DNA reads as TGTGCCAGCCATAAACCCGGGACAGAGGGCAGACATGGCTACACCTTC. Translating gives CASHKPGTEGRHGYTF.

This clone appeared a few times. The chain couples TRBV19 to TRBJ1-2; 8 nucleotides agree with TRBD1. CDR1 and CDR2 (germline): LNHDA, SQIVND (reference sequence). The CDR3 is 15 amino acids. V lost 4 bases, J lost 6 bases, and 10 bases stayed unmatched. The CDR3 is CASSTPDRVIHGYTF. The DNA for the CDR3 is TGTGCCAGTAGTACTCCGGACAGGGTTATCCATGGCTACACCTTC.

The gene calls are TRBV30 and TRBJ1-6, with D possibly TRBD1 on 6 matching bases. Trimming took 3 bases from V and 12 from J, leaving 12 bases between them. The CDR3 has 12 residues. Germline V lookup: CDR1 GTSNPN, CDR2 SVGIG (reference sequence). The CDR3 DNA reads as TGTGCCTGGAGCAGGGGTTCTCGACCCCTCCACTTT. This gives the protein CAWSRGSRPLHF.

V and J are TRBV18 and TRBJ2-5; no clear D gene. V lost 2 bases, J lost 1 base, and 11 bases lay in between. CDR3 size: 15 residues. CDR1 is KGHSH, CDR2 LQKENI, per germline. CDR3: CASSPFRIGQETQYF. CDR3 nucleotides: TGTGCCAGCTCACCATTTAGAATCGGCCAAGAGACCCAGTACTTC.

The gene calls are TRBV2 and TRBJ2-1; D uncertain. Germline V gene sequence: CDR1 SNHLY, CDR2 FYNNEI. The CDR3 length is 10 residues. Between the trimmed V and J ends, which lost 7 bases and 8 bases, there was a span of 6 bases. CDR3 region: CASTVHEQFF. The CDR3 bases are TGTGCCAGCACGGTACATGAGCAGTTCTTC.

V is TRBV9 and J is TRBJ2-1; 9 nucleotides match TRBD2. The CDR3 runs to 14 residues. With 3 bases clipped from V and 5 bases from J, the junction kept 3 bases outside the gene matches. Germline loops: CDR1 SGDLS, CDR2 YYNGEE. CDR3 nucleotides: TGTGCCAGCAGCGGACTAGCGGTGGACAATGAGCAGTTCTTC. Translated, it gives CASSGLAVDNEQFF. Full variable domain (outside the CDR3, taken from reference TRBV9 and TRBJ2-1): DSGVTQTPKHLITATGQRVTLRCSPRSGDLSVYWYQQSLDQGLQFLIQYYNGEERAKGNILERFSAQQFPDLHSELNLSSLELGDSALYFCASSGLAVDNEQFFGPGTRLTVL.

This chain joins TRBV4-2 and TRBJ1-1; D gene uncertain. The CDR3 is made up of 15 amino acids. In germline, CDR1 is LGHNA, CDR2 YNFKEQ. Trimming removed 1 base from V and 3 bases from J, with 12 bases in between. CDR3 nucleotides: TGTGCCAGCAGCCAAGGTGGAGTTGGCGACACTGAAGCTTTCTTT. Translated: CASSQGGVGDTEAFF.

In this sample, this clone turned up once. The chain joins TRBV19 to TRBJ1-5; no clear D. V shed 4 bases and J shed 3 bases, with 7 bases lying between them. This CDR3 has 13 amino acids. The V gene's germline CDR1 is LNHDA and CDR2 SQIVND (reference sequence). CDR3 coding DNA: TGTGCCAGTAGTACGCAGTTCAATCAGCCCCAGCATTTT. It specifies CASSTQFNQPQHF.

The chain carries TRBV3-1 (or the pseudogene TRBV3-2) and TRBJ2-1, with a weak D call TRBD1 (6 bases). This CDR3 region has 15 residues. Germline lookup yields CDR1 LGHDT and CDR2 YNNKEL (reference sequence). The ends were cut back, 1 base at V and 5 bases at J, with 12 bases in the middle. As DNA, the CDR3 is TGTGCCAGCAGCCAAGGGTGGACAGTAGACAATGAGCAGTTCTTC. This codes for CASSQGWTVDNEQFF.

In this sample, this clone turned up once. DNA of the CDR3: TGTGCCAGCAGCTTATCGTCAGGACAGTCACCAACCCAGTACTTC. Its protein is CASSLSSGQSPTQYF. V and J are TRBV7-3 and TRBJ2-5; possibly TRBD1 for D (6 bases). From germline, CDR1 is SGHTA and CDR2 FQGTGA. This CDR3 contains 15 residues. Between the trimmed V and J ends, which lost 2 bases and 8 bases, there was a span of 18 bases.